The 21 T cell receptor beta chains given below trace back to one sample, sequenced in a study of shared clonotypes between healthy human individuals. Positive CCR7 selection of CD45RO-negative cells yielded the naive CD8 cells, and terminally differentiated effector memory CD45RA+ cells were excluded. The table came from immunoSEQ multiplex PCR; TCRdb's copy has only in-frame clones and leaves some out. The sample shows some 2.1 million clones, about 94% of them seen only once. Specimen: naive CD8+ T cells from PBMCs. These receptors all come from a man between 18 and 35 years old in good health. Some clones in this sample may be carry-over from other donors' samples.

This chain joins TRBV15 and TRBJ2-4; D perhaps matches TRBD2 (5 bases). The CDR3 consists of 15 residues. Germline-derived CDR1 and CDR2 are LNHNV and YYDKDF (reference sequence). V lost 0 bases and J lost 1, with 7 bases in between. For the CDR3, the DNA is TGTGCCACCAGCAGAGATCGCGGGGCCAAAAACATTCAGTACTTC. It is translated as CATSRDRGAKNIQYF.

V is TRBV6-4 and J is TRBJ2-1; TRBD1 matches at 7 bases. CDR1 and CDR2 from the germline V gene are MRHNA and SNTAGT. After removal of 3 bases from V and 12 bases from J, the junction contained 5 bases not matched to a gene. This CDR3 spans 12 amino acids. The CDR3 nucleotides are TGTGCCAGCAGTGATGTGGACAGGTTGCAGTTCTTC. Amino acid sequence: CASSDVDRLQFF.

The rearrangement links TRBV5-1 to TRBJ2-5, with 9 bases fitting TRBD1. V gave up 4 bases and J gave up 5 bases; unmatched junction bases: 9. Germline lookup yields CDR1 SGHRS and CDR2 YFSETQ. The CDR3 loop spans 15 amino acids. The CDR3 DNA is TGCGCCAGCAGCGGCCAGGACAGGGGAGGGGAGACCCAGTACTTC. Translation: CASSGQDRGGETQYF.

With regard to this clone: This same CDR3 is encoded by further DNA sequences in the sample. The genes are TRBV27 and TRBJ2-3; tentatively, D is TRBD2 (5 bases). This CDR3 spans 14 amino acids. V dropped 6 bases and J dropped 1 base, with 11 bases sitting between them. The germline V gene has CDR1 MNHEY and CDR2 SMNVEV (reference sequence). The CDR3 loop is CASSDRGGTDTQYF. The CDR3 nucleotides read TGTGCCAGCAGCGACCGGGGAGGCACAGATACGCAGTATTTT.

About this clone: The same CDR3 can be traced to other DNA sequences in this sample. The rearrangement joins TRBV11-2 to TRBJ1-1; 8 nucleotides align to TRBD1. Germline V lookup: CDR1 SGHAT, CDR2 FQNNGV. This CDR3 comprises 15 residues. V was pared by 4 bases and J by 0 bases, with 4 bases of the junction left unmatched. DNA of the CDR3: TGTGCCAGCAGCTCACGGACAGGGATGAACACTGAAGCTTTCTTT. Translation gives CASSSRTGMNTEAFF. Variable domain in full (rest from reference TRBV11-2 and TRBJ1-1): EAGVAQSPRYKIIEKRQSVAFWCNPISGHATLYWYQQILGQGPKLLIQFQNNGVVDDSQLPKDRFSAERLKGVDSTLKIQPAKLEDSAVYLCASSSRTGMNTEAFFGQGTRLTVV.

In DNA form, the CDR3 reads TGTGCCTGGACAAGGGCGTCCAGGGGTGCAACCTACGAGCAGTACTTC. It is translated as CAWTRASRGATYEQYF. This sequence joins TRBV30 and TRBJ2-7, with D perhaps TRBD1 (6 bases). Per the germline V gene, CDR1 is GTSNPN and CDR2 is SVGIG (reference sequence). Trimming stripped 4 bases from V and 2 bases from J, with 21 bases between. The CDR3 length is 16 residues. Combining the CDR3 with reference TRBV30 and TRBJ2-7 gives the whole variable domain SQTIHQWPATLVQPVGSPLSLECTVEGTSNPNLYWYRQAAGRGLQLLFYSVGIGQISSEVPQNLSASRPQDRQFILSSKKLLLSDSGFYLCAWTRASRGATYEQYFGPGTRLTVT.

The V call is TRBV5-4, the J call TRBJ2-7, with TRBD2 matching 13 bases. The CDR3 totals 15 residues. Germline V gene data show CDR1 as SGHNT and CDR2 as YYREEE (reference sequence). The V and J ends lost 4 bases and 4 bases, in that order; junction bases with no gene match: 5. For the CDR3, the DNA is TGTGCCAGCAGCGGAGGGACTAGCGGGGTATACGAGCAGTACTTC. This encodes CASSGGTSGVYEQYF.

In regard to this clone: Within the sample, other DNA sequences also encode this same CDR3. CDR3 nucleotides: TGTGCCAGCAGTTTATCAGGGGGCGCTAACTATGGCTACACCTTC. Protein: CASSLSGGANYGYTF. The chain employs TRBV27 and TRBJ1-2, with 7 bases fitting TRBD1. V trimming: 0 bases; J trimming: 0 bases; junction bases outside the gene matches: 1. Germline V CDR1 and CDR2: MNHEY, SMNVEV (reference sequence). The CDR3 contains 15 residues.

This chain connects TRBV7-3 to TRBJ2-1; D ambiguous. Looked up from germline, CDR1 is SGHTA and CDR2 is FQGTGA. The ends were cut back, 4 bases at V and 3 bases at J, with 7 bases in the middle. The CDR3 is made up of 13 amino acids. CDR3 loop: CASSSTDYNEQFF. The CDR3 nucleotides read TGTGCCAGCAGCTCTACCGACTACAATGAGCAGTTCTTC.

The gene calls are TRBV7-9 and TRBJ2-1, with 14 bases aligning to TRBD2. From germline, CDR1 is SEHNR and CDR2 FQNEAQ (reference sequence). Losses at the gene ends were 10 bases for V and 10 bases for J; bases not matched to a gene: 12. The CDR3 spans 15 residues. The CDR3 here is CATSGTSGGPGEQFF. As DNA, the CDR3 is TGTGCCACCTCAGGGACTAGCGGGGGCCCTGGGGAGCAGTTCTTC.

This clone was seen a handful of times. Other DNA sequences of this sample code for an identical CDR3. The chain uses TRBV30 and TRBJ1-1; D perhaps matches TRBD1 (5 bases). Trimming took off 1 base at V and 2 bases at J, with 8 bases between the two ends. CDR1 is GTSNPN, CDR2 SVGIG, per germline (reference sequence). The CDR3 has 13 residues. CDR3 in DNA: TGTGCCTGGAGTGGCGGGGGTAACACTGAAGCTTTCTTT. Encoded protein: CAWSGGGNTEAFF.

The V gene is TRBV27, the J gene TRBJ2-3; D unclear. The CDR3 is made up of 12 amino acids. Germline V gives CDR1 MNHEY, CDR2 SMNVEV (reference sequence). The V end was cut by 7 bases, the J end by 8 bases, with 13 bases between. The CDR3 sequence is CASTAETGTQYF. In DNA, the CDR3 is TGTGCCAGCACGGCGGAAACGGGTACGCAGTATTTT.

V and J are TRBV15 and TRBJ2-1; TRBD1 might be the D (5 bases). Germline-derived CDR1 and CDR2 are LNHNV and YYDKDF (reference sequence). The V end lost 4 bases, the J end lost 2 bases, and 21 bases lay between the germline ends. The CDR3 sequence is 18 residues long. As DNA, the CDR3 is TGTGCCACCAGCACCGAGACCCTTTTAGGGGTGGCCTACAATGAGCAGTTCTTC. Amino acid sequence: CATSTETLLGVAYNEQFF.

The CDR3 DNA follows: TGTGCCAGTAGTCTGCCAGGACAGGGACCGGCTGGCGATACGCAGTATTTT. Translating it yields CASSLPGQGPAGDTQYF. V and J are TRBV19 and TRBJ2-3; 8 positions agree with TRBD1. This CDR3 has 17 residues. V dropped 5 bases and J dropped 6; count of bases not matched to a gene: 16. Germline CDR1 LNHDA, CDR2 SQIVND (reference sequence). Looking up the rest from reference TRBV19 and TRBJ2-3 gives the full variable domain: DGGITQSPKYLFRKEGQNVTLSCEQNLNHDAMYWYRQDPGQGLRLIYYSQIVNDFQKGDIAEGYSVSREKKESFPLTVTSAQKNPTAFYLCASSLPGQGPAGDTQYFGPGTRLTVL.

V gene TRBV11-2 combines with J gene TRBJ1-1; D unclear. Trimming removed 8 bases at V and 6 bases at J, with 13 bases between. Germline values: CDR1 SGHAT, CDR2 FQNNGV. CDR3 length: 12 residues. The CDR3 loop reads CASPGSRAEAFF. DNA of the CDR3: TGTGCCAGCCCCGGTAGTCGCGCTGAAGCTTTCTTT.

The CDR3 DNA follows: TGCAGCGCCAGGGCTAGCGGCCGTTGGGAGACCCAGTACTTC. It encodes CSARASGRWETQYF. The rearrangement joins TRBV29-1 to TRBJ2-5; 7 bases are shared with TRBD2. The CDR3 loop spans 14 amino acids. The junction had 13 bases not matched to a gene; V was cut back by 7 bases and J by 5 bases. The germline V gene encodes CDR1 SQVTM and CDR2 ANQGSEA.

This clone was seen only once. The CDR3 nucleotides read TGTGCCAGCAGCTTGGGCGGTTCTGGCCCAAGCACAGATACGCAGTATTTT. Translated: CASSLGGSGPSTDTQYF. The chain joins TRBV11-3 to TRBJ2-3; D is undetermined. The V gene's germline CDR1 is SGHNT and CDR2 YENEEA. Trimming took 3 bases from V and 0 from J, leaving 16 bases between them. The CDR3 totals 17 residues.

The chain combines TRBV11-2 with TRBJ2-2; D is undetermined. In germline, CDR1 is SGHAT, CDR2 FQNNGV. The CDR3 contains 13 residues. Trimming stripped 5 bases from V and 4 bases from J, with 8 bases between. CDR3 region: CASSRTLTGELFF. CDR3 sequence (DNA): TGTGCCAGCAGCCGGACCCTCACCGGGGAGCTGTTTTTT.

Comment on this clone: The sample carries other DNA sequences with the same CDR3. This chain links TRBV5-6 with TRBJ2-7; D ambiguous. The V gene lost 2 bases and the J gene lost 2 bases, with 8 bases spanning the gap. CDR1 is SGHDT, CDR2 YYEEEE, per germline. This CDR3 is 13 amino acids long. Here the CDR3 DNA reads TGTGCCAGCAGCTTAGGACGGACCTACGAGCAGTACTTC. Translating gives CASSLGRTYEQYF.

In nucleotides, the CDR3 is TGCGCCAGCAACCGTCAGCGGGAGGCTCGCGAGCAGTACTTC. Amino acid sequence: CASNRQREAREQYF. The chain is built from TRBV10-2 and TRBJ2-7, with 9 bases fitting TRBD2. V lost 7 bases to trimming and J lost 6 bases; unmatched junction nucleotides: 10. This CDR3 contains 14 residues. The germline V gene has CDR1 WSHSY and CDR2 SAAADI.

This chain links TRBV2 with TRBJ2-3, with 9 bases that match TRBD1. The germline gives CDR1 SNHLY, CDR2 FYNNEI. The CDR3 contains 19 residues. V trimming: 2 bases; J trimming: 2 bases; junction bases outside the gene matches: 14. The CDR3 coding sequence is TGTGCCAGCAGTGAAAATTCATTAGGCGGACAGGGGCCCACAGATACGCAGTATTTT. Encoded protein: CASSENSLGGQGPTDTQYF.